These 28 T cell receptor beta chains were sequenced from one sample in a study of somatic mutations in cytotoxic T cells in rheumatoid arthritis. Using immunoSEQ multiplex PCR, the repertoire was profiled, and TCRdb retains in-frame clones only, with some absent. Counted here are 20,000 to 25,000 clones, roughly 80% occurring once; the ten biggest clones make up about 3.5%. The specimen sequenced was CD8+ T cells sorted from blood. Receptors were obtained from an adult with rheumatoid arthritis.

This clone was seen only a few times. In DNA, the CDR3 is TGTGCCGGTACCGGGGAGCTGTTTTTT. It yields the protein CAGTGELFF. The chain uses TRBV30 and TRBJ2-2; D unclear. CDR1 is GTSNPN, CDR2 SVGIG, per germline (reference sequence). The CDR3 consists of 9 residues. V was clipped by 8 bases and J by 5 bases, with 3 bases between them.

CDR3 amino acids: CASSRGTNQPQHF. DNA of the CDR3: TGTGCCAGCAGTAGGGGGACCAATCAGCCCCAGCATTTT. The chain has TRBV28 and TRBJ1-5, with a possible D match to TRBD1 (6 bases). Trimming pared 5 bases from V and 3 bases from J, leaving 8 bases between. This CDR3 is built from 13 residues. CDR1 and CDR2 (germline): MDHEN, SYDVKM.

The rearrangement joins TRBV4-2 to TRBJ2-3; 12 nucleotides agree with TRBD2. Germline V lookup: CDR1 LGHNA, CDR2 YNFKEQ. The junction had 8 bases not matched to a gene; V was cut back by 4 bases and J by 6 bases. This CDR3 has 16 amino acids. For the CDR3, the DNA is TGTGCCAGCAGCCGATCAGCTAGCGGGGGGGCGGATACGCAGTATTTT. It specifies CASSRSASGGADTQYF.

The sample holds one count of this clone. The CDR3 loop reads CASSSRSLASGEQYF. The DNA of the CDR3 is TGTGCCAGCAGTTCAAGGAGTCTAGCGTCGGGCGAGCAGTACTTC. The chain is built from TRBV6-1 and TRBJ2-7, with D possibly being TRBD2 (6 bases). CDR1 and CDR2 from the germline V gene are MNHNS and SASEGT. This CDR3 comprises 15 residues. Trimming left V 5 bases short and J 6 bases short, with 20 bases between.

This chain connects TRBV27 to TRBJ2-1, with D possibly matching TRBD1 (5 bases). The CDR3 has 14 amino acids. Germline CDR1 and CDR2: MNHEY and SMNVEV (reference sequence). V lost 5 bases and J lost 6, with 14 bases in between. CDR3 residues: CASSPSGFGNEQFF. The CDR3 nucleotides read TGTGCCAGCAGTCCATCAGGGTTCGGCAATGAGCAGTTCTTC.

The V call is TRBV6-5, the J call TRBJ1-2; no definite D call. Germline lookup yields CDR1 MNHEY and CDR2 SVGAGI. V shed 0 bases and J shed 3 bases, with 11 bases lying between them. CDR3 length equals 15 residues. This CDR3 reads CASSYSLGSDYGYTF. The CDR3 DNA follows: TGTGCCAGCAGTTACTCTCTGGGGTCGGACTATGGCTACACCTTC.

The chain carries TRBV7-9 and TRBJ2-7, with D tentatively TRBD1 (5 bases). Germline V gene lookup returns CDR1 SEHNR and CDR2 FQNEAQ (reference sequence). The CDR3 contains 14 residues. Trimming left V 5 bases short and J 2 bases short, with 13 bases between. The CDR3 sequence: CASSRTTDPYEQYF. CDR3 bases: TGTGCCAGCAGCCGGACGACAGACCCCTACGAGCAGTACTTC.

The chain carries TRBV10-1 and TRBJ2-1; D is perhaps TRBD2 (5 bases). This CDR3 contains 12 residues. Germline V gene data show CDR1 as WNHNN and CDR2 as SYGVQD (reference sequence). The ends were cut back, 0 bases at V and 9 bases at J, with 6 bases in the middle. Here the CDR3 DNA reads TGCGCCAGCAGTGAGTCCCGGGGTGAGCAGTTCTTC. Translated, it gives CASSESRGEQFF.

The gene calls are TRBV15 and TRBJ1-1; unclear D gene. Trimming removed 0 bases at V and 2 bases at J, with 1 base between. The germline V gene has CDR1 LNHNV and CDR2 YYDKDF (reference sequence). This CDR3 is 12 amino acids long. The CDR3 DNA reads TGTGCCACCAGCAGAGAAAACACTGAAGCTTTCTTT. It specifies CATSRENTEAFF.

V gene TRBV4-1 combines with J gene TRBJ1-3; D ambiguous. This CDR3 is built from 17 residues. The V end lost 4 bases, the J end lost 0 bases, and 16 bases lay between the germline ends. Germline loops: CDR1 MGHRA, CDR2 YSYEKL. CDR3 in DNA: TGCGCCAGCAGCCTACAGATCGTAGGGTCCTCTGGAAACACCATATATTTT. This encodes CASSLQIVGSSGNTIYF.

The gene calls are TRBV19 and TRBJ1-1; D might be TRBD1 (5 bases). V was trimmed by 3 bases and J by 7 bases, leaving 9 bases between them. The length of the CDR3 is 12 residues. Per the germline V gene, CDR1 is LNHDA and CDR2 is SQIVND (reference sequence). The CDR3 sequence: CASSMGGLEAFF. The DNA of the CDR3 is TGTGCCAGTAGTATGGGGGGACTTGAAGCTTTCTTT.

As for this clone: At one end, the junction sequence differs from germline, possibly due to a read error. The chain links TRBV7-7 to TRBJ2-1, with TRBD1 as a possible D gene (6 bases). Germline lookup yields CDR1 SSHAT and CDR2 FNYEAQ (reference sequence). This CDR3 is 13 amino acids long. The CDR3: CASSPQGVNEQFF. CDR3 DNA: TGTGCTAGCAGTCCACAGGGTGTCAATGAGCAGTTCTTC.

V and J are TRBV19 and TRBJ1-1; 8 positions agree with TRBD1. J was trimmed by 1 base and V by 1 base; bases with no gene match: 5. This CDR3 comprises 16 residues. The germline gives CDR1 LNHDA, CDR2 SQIVND (reference sequence). In nucleotides, the CDR3 is TGTGCCAGTAGTATAGCCTCCACAGGGGGGAACACTGAAGCTTTCTTT. Protein: CASSIASTGGNTEAFF.

V and J are TRBV4-3 and TRBJ1-3; D is unresolved. Germline-derived CDR1 and CDR2 are LGHNA and YSLEER. V was pared by 1 base and J by 0 bases, with 10 bases between. This CDR3 region has 16 residues. The CDR3 loop reads CASSQVLPGSGNTIYF. For the CDR3, the DNA is TGCGCCAGCAGCCAAGTCCTACCAGGCTCTGGAAACACCATATATTTT.

The chain joins TRBV7-9 to TRBJ2-4, with TRBD1 identical over 8 bases. There are 16 residues in the CDR3. Germline CDR1 SEHNR, CDR2 FQNEAQ (reference sequence). The V gene end was trimmed by 5 bases and the J gene end by 1 base; junction bases not matched to a gene: 7. CDR3 in amino acids: CASSPLTGGAKNIQYF. As DNA, the CDR3 is TGTGCCAGCAGCCCGCTAACAGGGGGGGCCAAAAACATTCAGTACTTC.

This chain connects TRBV6-1 to TRBJ2-7, with D possibly TRBD1 on 6 matching bases. Germline lookup yields CDR1 MNHNS and CDR2 SASEGT. The CDR3 loop spans 13 amino acids. V lost 5 bases, J lost 4 bases, and 12 bases lay in between. CDR3 sequence reads: CASSPGAEYEQYF. The DNA of the CDR3 is TGTGCCAGCAGTCCAGGGGCAGAGTACGAGCAGTACTTC.

The chain is built from TRBV5-6 and TRBJ2-2; D is tentatively TRBD1 or TRBD2 (5 bases each). The CDR3 spans 16 residues. V lost 4 bases, J lost 3 bases, and 16 bases lay in between. CDR1 and CDR2 from the germline V gene are SGHDT and YYEEEE. The CDR3 bases are TGTGCCAGCAGCCCCCTAGAGAGGGGCGACACCGGGGAGCTGTTTTTT. This encodes CASSPLERGDTGELFF.

V and J are TRBV19 and TRBJ1-5, with D tentatively TRBD1 (5 bases). V was cut by 10 bases and J by 2 bases, with 18 bases left in between. The germline CDR1 and CDR2 sequences are LNHDA and SQIVND (reference sequence). This CDR3 spans 15 amino acids. In DNA form, the CDR3 reads TGTGCCACCGAAAGGCCGGGGCTGGGCAATCAGCCCCAGCATTTT. Encoded protein: CATERPGLGNQPQHF.

This rearrangement joins TRBV4-3 to TRBJ2-3; either TRBD1 or TRBD2 may fit D (7 bases each). Germline V CDR1 and CDR2: LGHNA, YSLEER. The CDR3 contains 20 residues. V lost 0 bases, J lost 1 base, and 23 bases lay in between. DNA for the CDR3: TGCGCCAGCAGCCAAGATGAATGGGGGGAGGGGGCCGCTGGCACAGATACGCAGTATTTT. Its protein is CASSQDEWGEGAAGTDTQYF.

V and J are TRBV19 and TRBJ2-7; weak D call: TRBD1 (5 bases). V was trimmed by 5 bases and J by 5 bases, leaving 16 bases between them. Germline V gene lookup returns CDR1 LNHDA and CDR2 SQIVND (reference sequence). The CDR3 is 14 amino acids. This CDR3 reads CASSADTAVHEQYF. The DNA for the CDR3 is TGTGCCAGTAGTGCGGACACCGCGGTCCACGAGCAGTACTTC.

J is TRBJ2-2 and V is TRBV19; TRBD2 aligns across 7 bases. With V trimmed by 3 bases and J by 5 bases, 6 bases remained unmatched. Germline V gives CDR1 LNHDA, CDR2 SQIVND (reference sequence). The CDR3 loop spans 15 amino acids. The CDR3 bases are TGTGCCAGTAGTATTAGGCTAGCGGAAACCGGGGAGCTGTTTTTT. Its translation: CASSIRLAETGELFF.

V gene TRBV29-1 combines with J gene TRBJ2-5; tentatively, D is TRBD1 (5 bases). This CDR3 is 12 amino acids long. CDR1 SQVTM and CDR2 ANQGSEA come from the germline V gene. The V and J ends lost 4 bases and 5 bases respectively, with 11 bases between them. CDR3 DNA sequence: TGCAGCGTTGCGCGGTCAGGGGAGACCCAGTACTTC. Translation: CSVARSGETQYF. Based on the CDR3 plus reference TRBV29-1 and TRBJ2-5, the full variable domain is SAVISQKPSRDICQRGTSLTIQCQVDSQVTMMFWYRQQPGQSLTLIATANQGSEATYESGFVIDKFPISRPNLTFSTLTVSNMSPEDSSIYLCSVARSGETQYFGPGTRLLVL.

The chain employs TRBV27 and TRBJ1-2, with D possibly TRBD1 on 5 matching bases. Trimming cost V 3 bases and J 2 bases, with 10 bases left between them. Germline V CDR1 and CDR2: MNHEY, SMNVEV (reference sequence). This CDR3 spans 14 amino acids. The CDR3 region has the DNA TGTGCCAGCAGTTTTCTGGCAGGGAACTATGGCTACACCTTC. Translation gives CASSFLAGNYGYTF.

The chain couples TRBV5-1 to TRBJ1-3, with 7 bases lining up with TRBD1. Germline CDR1 SGHRS, CDR2 YFSETQ. V lost 3 bases and J lost 0; bases outside the gene matches: 3. This CDR3 spans 15 amino acids. DNA of the CDR3: TGCGCCAGCAGCTCGACAGGGAACTCTGGAAACACCATATATTTT. Translating gives CASSSTGNSGNTIYF. The complete variable domain, with remaining parts taken from reference TRBV5-1 and TRBJ1-3, reads KAGVTQTPRYLIKTRGQQVTLSCSPISGHRSVSWYQQTPGQGLQFLFEYFSETQRNKGNFPGRFSGRQFSNSRSEMNVSTLELGDSALYLCASSSTGNSGNTIYFGEGSWLTVV.

The chain links TRBV28 to TRBJ2-7; tentatively, D is TRBD1 (5 bases). Germline V gene lookup returns CDR1 MDHEN and CDR2 SYDVKM. V gave up 1 base and J gave up 3 bases, with 7 bases separating them. The CDR3 totals 13 residues. In nucleotides, the CDR3 is TGTGCCAGCAGTTTATCAGGGATCTACGAGCAGTACTTC. Translation: CASSLSGIYEQYF.

This chain joins TRBV19 and TRBJ2-7, with TRBD1 identical over 9 bases. Germline values: CDR1 LNHDA, CDR2 SQIVND (reference sequence). The CDR3 sequence is 16 residues long. V trimming: 0 bases; J trimming: 4 bases; junction bases outside the gene matches: 7. The CDR3 sequence: CASSIDHGQGIYEQYF. For the CDR3, the DNA is TGTGCCAGTAGTATAGACCATGGACAGGGGATATACGAGCAGTACTTC.

The chain uses TRBV13 and TRBJ2-3; D is undetermined. Germline V gene data show CDR1 as PRHDT and CDR2 as FYEKMQ (reference sequence). Trimming left V 4 bases short and J 6 bases short, with 8 bases between. CDR3 size: 12 residues. The CDR3: CASSYPFDTQYF. In nucleotides, the CDR3 is TGTGCCAGCAGCTACCCCTTCGATACGCAGTATTTT.

This clone was seen only a few times. The chain couples TRBV18 to TRBJ2-1; weak D call: TRBD2 (6 bases). With 3 bases removed from V and 6 bases from J, the gap between germline ends came to 15 bases. This CDR3 spans 15 amino acids. CDR1 is KGHSH, CDR2 LQKENI, per germline. The CDR3 is CASSPPGGSVNEQFF. The CDR3 DNA follows: TGTGCCAGCTCACCCCCCGGGGGATCAGTCAATGAGCAGTTCTTC.